This is a list of T cell receptor beta chains from one sample in a study of T-cell reconstitution after alpha-beta-depleted transplantation in children. Each CDR3 protein is one row after TCRdb ran MiXCR on the PCR reads. The repertoire holds around 680,000 distinct CDR3 sequences, with approximately 15% as singletons. Sample: PBMCs from the stem cell graft donor, taken from the stem cell graft. All receptors derive from a human donor who donated a stem cell graft to a child with acute myeloid leukemia. Both conserved end residues are part of each CDR3. Fields, in order: clone size, D gene, V gene, CDR3 length, J gene, CDR3 protein, CDR3 DNA. A D gene is named only where the DNA matches it firmly. Clone size is shown for a subset of rows, as once, few, many or a class of expanded clone.

clone_size: few
d_call: .
v_call: TRBV5-5
cdr3_length: 14
j_call: TRBJ2-3
cdr3_aa: CASSLASGSDTQYF
cdr3_nt: TGTGCCAGCAGCTTGGCCTCAGGCTCAGATACGCAGTATTTT

clone_size: many
d_call: TRBD2
v_call: TRBV10-1
cdr3_length: 16
j_call: TRBJ2-3
cdr3_aa: CASSDASGGITDTQYF
cdr3_nt: TGCGCCAGCAGTGACGCTAGCGGGGGGATCACAGATACGCAGTATTTT

clone_size: many
d_call: .
v_call: TRBV20-1
cdr3_length: 13
j_call: TRBJ1-1
cdr3_aa: CSASSGVHTEAFF
cdr3_nt: TGCAGTGCTAGTTCCGGGGTGCACACTGAAGCTTTCTTT

clone_size: few
d_call: .
v_call: TRBV9
cdr3_length: 14
j_call: TRBJ1-6
cdr3_aa: CASSVTADNSPLHF
cdr3_nt: TGTGCCAGCAGCGTAACAGCAGATAATTCACCCCTCCACTTT

clone_size: many
d_call: TRBD2
v_call: TRBV5-1
cdr3_length: 17
j_call: TRBJ2-3
cdr3_aa: CASSLLLAGGGADTQYF
cdr3_nt: TGCGCCAGCAGCCTCCTACTAGCGGGGGGGGGCGCAGATACGCAGTATTTT

clone_size: few
d_call: .
v_call: TRBV12-3/TRBV12-4
cdr3_length: 15
j_call: TRBJ1-3
cdr3_aa: CASSLGGGNGNTIYF
cdr3_nt: TGTGCCAGCAGTTTAGGAGGCGGGAATGGAAACACCATATATTTT

clone_size: .
d_call: .
v_call: TRBV29-1
cdr3_length: 12
j_call: TRBJ2-7
cdr3_aa: CSVEADSYEQYF
cdr3_nt: TGCAGCGTTGAAGCGGACTCCTACGAGCAGTACTTC

clone_size: .
d_call: .
v_call: TRBV7-9
cdr3_length: 13
j_call: TRBJ2-7
cdr3_aa: CASSLPASYEQYF
cdr3_nt: TGTGCCAGCAGCTTACCAGCTTCCTACGAGCAGTACTTC

clone_size: many
d_call: .
v_call: TRBV11-2
cdr3_length: 14
j_call: TRBJ2-7
cdr3_aa: CASSHPDTPYEQYF
cdr3_nt: TGTGCCAGCAGCCATCCTGACACCCCCTACGAGCAGTACTTC

clone_size: .
d_call: .
v_call: TRBV5-1
cdr3_length: 14
j_call: TRBJ1-1
cdr3_aa: CASSLNQVGTEAFF
cdr3_nt: TGCGCCAGCAGCTTAAACCAGGTGGGCACTGAAGCTTTCTTT

clone_size: few
d_call: .
v_call: TRBV20-1
cdr3_length: 15
j_call: TRBJ2-6
cdr3_aa: CSAKIPGSGANVLTF
cdr3_nt: TGCAGTGCTAAGATACCCGGCTCTGGGGCCAACGTCCTGACTTTC

clone_size: many
d_call: .
v_call: TRBV6-1
cdr3_length: 18
j_call: TRBJ1-4
cdr3_aa: CASSPGRGGGATNEKLFF
cdr3_nt: TGTGCCAGCAGCCCCGGACGAGGTGGTGGCGCAACTAATGAAAAACTGTTTTTT

clone_size: .
d_call: .
v_call: TRBV11-3
cdr3_length: 16
j_call: TRBJ2-1
cdr3_aa: CASSLSPSDFENEQFF
cdr3_nt: TGTGCCAGCAGCTTATCTCCCTCCGACTTCGAGAATGAGCAGTTCTTC

clone_size: .
d_call: .
v_call: TRBV5-6
cdr3_length: 13
j_call: TRBJ1-4
cdr3_aa: CAMSFFQIEKLFF
cdr3_nt: TGTGCCATGAGCTTTTTCCAGATTGAAAAACTGTTTTTT

clone_size: many
d_call: .
v_call: TRBV20-1
cdr3_length: 11
j_call: TRBJ1-2
cdr3_aa: CSAFPSQGYTF
cdr3_nt: TGCAGTGCTTTCCCCTCACAAGGCTACACCTTC

clone_size: .
d_call: .
v_call: TRBV7-2
cdr3_length: 14
j_call: TRBJ2-7
cdr3_aa: CASSPGHASYEQYF
cdr3_nt: TGTGCCAGCAGCCCGGGACACGCCTCCTACGAGCAGTACTTC

clone_size: many
d_call: .
v_call: TRBV20-1
cdr3_length: 11
j_call: TRBJ1-1
cdr3_aa: CSAKGNTEAFF
cdr3_nt: TGCAGTGCTAAGGGCAACACTGAAGCTTTCTTT

clone_size: .
d_call: TRBD1
v_call: TRBV10-3
cdr3_length: 16
j_call: TRBJ2-5
cdr3_aa: CAISPAATGGQETQYF
cdr3_nt: TGTGCCATCAGCCCAGCCGCGACAGGGGGCCAAGAGACCCAGTACTTC

clone_size: few
d_call: .
v_call: TRBV7-3
cdr3_length: 14
j_call: TRBJ2-2
cdr3_aa: CASSAGVRTGELFF
cdr3_nt: TGTGCCAGCAGTGCAGGGGTGCGGACCGGGGAGCTGTTTTTT

clone_size: many
d_call: .
v_call: TRBV7-9
cdr3_length: 16
j_call: TRBJ1-2
cdr3_aa: CASSLPTPGRVYGYTF
cdr3_nt: TGTGCCAGCAGCTTACCTACTCCGGGACGGGTCTATGGCTACACCTTC

clone_size: many
d_call: .
v_call: TRBV20-1
cdr3_length: 15
j_call: TRBJ1-3
cdr3_aa: CSAAVGSGAGNTIYF
cdr3_nt: TGCAGTGCCGCAGTGGGGAGCGGTGCTGGAAACACCATATATTTT

clone_size: many
d_call: .
v_call: TRBV20-1
cdr3_length: 14
j_call: TRBJ1-5
cdr3_aa: CSARRDMSSQPQHF
cdr3_nt: TGCAGTGCTAGACGGGACATGAGCAGTCAGCCCCAGCATTTT

clone_size: many
d_call: .
v_call: TRBV20-1
cdr3_length: 13
j_call: TRBJ2-3
cdr3_aa: CSAMKGGTDTQYF
cdr3_nt: TGCAGTGCTATGAAGGGGGGGACAGATACGCAGTATTTT

clone_size: few
d_call: .
v_call: TRBV4-2
cdr3_length: 15
j_call: TRBJ1-5
cdr3_aa: CASSQEWASNQPQHF
cdr3_nt: TGTGCCAGCAGCCAAGAATGGGCAAGCAATCAGCCCCAGCATTTT

clone_size: many
d_call: .
v_call: TRBV15
cdr3_length: 12
j_call: TRBJ1-5
cdr3_aa: CATRQGDQPQHF
cdr3_nt: TGTGCCACCAGGCAGGGTGATCAGCCCCAGCATTTT

clone_size: many
d_call: TRBD2
v_call: TRBV7-3
cdr3_length: 16
j_call: TRBJ2-5
cdr3_aa: CASSSIAGGPKETQYF
cdr3_nt: TGTGCCAGCAGTTCGATAGCGGGGGGGCCGAAAGAGACCCAGTACTTC

clone_size: many
d_call: .
v_call: TRBV4-3
cdr3_length: 14
j_call: TRBJ1-5
cdr3_aa: CASSQGTRGQPQHF
cdr3_nt: TGCGCCAGCAGCCAAGGGACCCGCGGTCAGCCCCAGCATTTT

clone_size: .
d_call: .
v_call: TRBV29-1
cdr3_length: 12
j_call: TRBJ2-1
cdr3_aa: CSGGDFYNEQFF
cdr3_nt: TGCAGCGGTGGGGACTTCTACAATGAGCAGTTCTTC

clone_size: many
d_call: .
v_call: TRBV20-1
cdr3_length: 11
j_call: TRBJ2-7
cdr3_aa: CSAEGSYEQYF
cdr3_nt: TGCAGTGCCGAGGGGTCCTACGAGCAGTACTTC

clone_size: many
d_call: TRBD1
v_call: TRBV7-9
cdr3_length: 14
j_call: TRBJ2-7
cdr3_aa: CASSLRDRAYEQYF
cdr3_nt: TGTGCCAGCAGCCTACGGGACAGGGCCTACGAGCAGTACTTC

clone_size: many
d_call: .
v_call: TRBV27
cdr3_length: 14
j_call: TRBJ2-5
cdr3_aa: CASSLQRRGETQYF
cdr3_nt: TGTGCCAGCAGTTTACAGAGAAGGGGAGAGACCCAGTACTTC

clone_size: few
d_call: .
v_call: TRBV20-1
cdr3_length: 14
j_call: TRBJ1-1
cdr3_aa: CSVLGGRKNTEAFF
cdr3_nt: TGCAGTGTACTGGGGGGCAGGAAGAACACTGAAGCTTTCTTT

clone_size: few
d_call: .
v_call: TRBV9
cdr3_length: 18
j_call: TRBJ1-2
cdr3_aa: CASSPSSFSGTPHMGYTF
cdr3_nt: TGTGCCAGCAGCCCTTCCTCCTTCAGTGGGACACCACATATGGGCTACACCTTC

clone_size: many
d_call: .
v_call: TRBV6-5
cdr3_length: 14
j_call: TRBJ2-1
cdr3_aa: CASSDSLRTDEQFF
cdr3_nt: TGTGCCAGCAGTGACTCATTAAGGACGGATGAGCAGTTCTTC

clone_size: many
d_call: .
v_call: TRBV7-8
cdr3_length: 13
j_call: TRBJ2-5
cdr3_aa: CASSLDYQETQYF
cdr3_nt: TGTGCCAGCAGCTTAGACTACCAAGAGACCCAGTACTTC

clone_size: .
d_call: .
v_call: TRBV5-1
cdr3_length: 14
j_call: TRBJ2-7
cdr3_aa: CASSFWDGGYEQYF
cdr3_nt: TGCGCCAGCAGCTTCTGGGACGGAGGCTACGAGCAGTACTTC

clone_size: .
d_call: .
v_call: TRBV11-2
cdr3_length: 18
j_call: TRBJ2-1
cdr3_aa: CASSPRGGASPPYNEQFF
cdr3_nt: TGTGCCAGCAGCCCCCGAGGGGGGGCTTCGCCTCCCTACAATGAGCAGTTCTTC

clone_size: many
d_call: .
v_call: TRBV12-3/TRBV12-4
cdr3_length: 16
j_call: TRBJ1-1
cdr3_aa: CASSLGGRRSNTEAFF
cdr3_nt: TGTGCCAGCAGTTTGGGGGGGCGCAGGAGCAACACTGAAGCTTTCTTT

clone_size: many
d_call: TRBD1
v_call: TRBV12-3/TRBV12-4
cdr3_length: 14
j_call: TRBJ1-2
cdr3_aa: CASSSWDRPDGYTF
cdr3_nt: TGTGCCAGCAGCTCTTGGGACAGGCCTGATGGCTACACCTTC

clone_size: few
d_call: .
v_call: TRBV24-1
cdr3_length: 15
j_call: TRBJ1-2
cdr3_aa: CATSEWDGRNYGYTF
cdr3_nt: TGTGCCACCAGTGAATGGGACGGAAGGAATTATGGCTACACCTTC

clone_size: many
d_call: .
v_call: TRBV10-3
cdr3_length: 11
j_call: TRBJ2-1
cdr3_aa: CAISETGEQFF
cdr3_nt: TGTGCCATCAGTGAAACGGGTGAGCAGTTCTTC

clone_size: .
d_call: .
v_call: TRBV12-3/TRBV12-4
cdr3_length: 14
j_call: TRBJ2-2
cdr3_aa: CASSPGTLAGELFF
cdr3_nt: TGTGCCAGCAGCCCCGGGACCCTAGCCGGGGAGCTGTTTTTT

clone_size: many
d_call: .
v_call: TRBV20-1
cdr3_length: 14
j_call: TRBJ2-5
cdr3_aa: CSATNPTRQETQYF
cdr3_nt: TGCAGTGCTACTAACCCGACTAGGCAAGAGACCCAGTACTTC

clone_size: many
d_call: TRBD2
v_call: TRBV24-1
cdr3_length: 13
j_call: TRBJ2-3
cdr3_aa: CATSPGGEDTQYF
cdr3_nt: TGTGCCACATCTCCCGGGGGGGAAGATACGCAGTATTTT

clone_size: many
d_call: TRBD1
v_call: TRBV6-5
cdr3_length: 18
j_call: TRBJ1-5
cdr3_aa: CASSSTAGTGVFNQPQHF
cdr3_nt: TGTGCCAGCAGTTCAACCGCCGGGACAGGGGTCTTCAATCAGCCCCAGCATTTT

clone_size: many
d_call: .
v_call: TRBV20-1
cdr3_length: 12
j_call: TRBJ1-5
cdr3_aa: CSASWGEEPQHF
cdr3_nt: TGCAGTGCTTCGTGGGGGGAGGAGCCCCAGCATTTT

clone_size: many
d_call: TRBD1
v_call: TRBV27
cdr3_length: 16
j_call: TRBJ1-5
cdr3_aa: CASICREGAINQPQHF
cdr3_nt: TGTGCCAGCATCTGTAGGGAGGGGGCGATTAATCAGCCCCAGCATTTT

clone_size: few
d_call: TRBD1
v_call: TRBV20-1
cdr3_length: 15
j_call: TRBJ1-1
cdr3_aa: CSASKANRGHTEAFF
cdr3_nt: TGCAGTGCTAGTAAGGCCAACAGGGGACACACTGAAGCTTTCTTT

clone_size: few
d_call: .
v_call: TRBV27
cdr3_length: 15
j_call: TRBJ2-4
cdr3_aa: CASSARQAAKNIQYF
cdr3_nt: TGTGCCAGCAGCGCCAGACAGGCTGCCAAAAACATTCAGTACTTC

clone_size: many
d_call: TRBD1
v_call: TRBV29-1
cdr3_length: 13
j_call: TRBJ2-7
cdr3_aa: CSGLTGKSYEQYF
cdr3_nt: TGCAGCGGACTGACAGGGAAATCCTACGAGCAGTACTTC

clone_size: .
d_call: TRBD1
v_call: TRBV7-6
cdr3_length: 15
j_call: TRBJ1-1
cdr3_aa: CAGSLGAGGTTEAFF
cdr3_nt: TGTGCCGGCAGCTTAGGCGCAGGGGGGACCACTGAAGCTTTCTTT

clone_size: .
d_call: .
v_call: TRBV6-2/TRBV6-3
cdr3_length: 13
j_call: TRBJ1-1
cdr3_aa: CASSSPLGEEAFF
cdr3_nt: TGTGCCAGCAGTTCTCCTCTGGGAGAGGAAGCTTTCTTT

clone_size: .
d_call: .
v_call: TRBV5-1
cdr3_length: 13
j_call: TRBJ1-2
cdr3_aa: CASRTDPYYGYTF
cdr3_nt: TGCGCCAGCAGGACGGACCCATACTATGGCTACACCTTC

clone_size: many
d_call: TRBD2
v_call: TRBV10-3
cdr3_length: 16
j_call: TRBJ2-3
cdr3_aa: CAISEPTSGGTDTQYF
cdr3_nt: TGTGCCATCAGTGAGCCTACTAGCGGGGGGACAGATACGCAGTATTTT

clone_size: .
d_call: .
v_call: TRBV9
cdr3_length: 12
j_call: TRBJ1-2
cdr3_aa: CASSATDWGYTF
cdr3_nt: TGTGCCAGCAGCGCGACGGACTGGGGCTACACCTTC

clone_size: .
d_call: .
v_call: TRBV7-2
cdr3_length: 17
j_call: TRBJ2-3
cdr3_aa: CASSPKGVQSYTDTQYF
cdr3_nt: TGTGCCAGCAGCCCTAAGGGGGTACAGAGCTACACAGATACGCAGTATTTT

clone_size: many
d_call: .
v_call: TRBV20-1
cdr3_length: 14
j_call: TRBJ1-3
cdr3_aa: CSAASSGKPDTIYF
cdr3_nt: TGCAGTGCTGCCTCCTCAGGGAAGCCGGACACCATATATTTT

clone_size: many
d_call: .
v_call: TRBV7-2
cdr3_length: 15
j_call: TRBJ2-3
cdr3_aa: CASSLATGSPDTQYF
cdr3_nt: TGTGCCAGCAGCTTAGCTACGGGTTCTCCAGATACGCAGTATTTT

clone_size: many
d_call: .
v_call: TRBV29-1
cdr3_length: 14
j_call: TRBJ2-3
cdr3_aa: CSVEPYPGTDTQYF
cdr3_nt: TGCAGCGTTGAACCATATCCCGGGACAGATACGCAGTATTTT